Sequencing of this T cell receptor (beta chain) was carried out in a study of CD8 T cells in ankylosing spondylitis. This clonotype was observed a few times. The antigen is undetermined. V lost 2 bases to trimming and J lost 9 bases, with 11 bases between them. Germline V gene sequence: CDR1 LGHNT, CDR2 FRNRAP. The CDR3 sequence is 14 residues long. Quantitative 5'-RACE with molecular barcodes was used to make the TCR beta libraries. TCRdb used MiXCR to reprocess the 5' RACE reads, holding one entry per CDR3 protein. The table lists approximately 500,000 distinct CDR3 sequences, about 12% of them singletons. Overall study results and limits: Within peripheral blood, clones linked to disease were CD8+ and relatively rare. A subset of motif variants has previously been described in the synovial fluid and blood of reactive arthritis. Matched synovial fluid from ankylosing spondylitis patients was reported to be enriched for disease-linked clones. A TCR beta motif made of about 8 highly homologous variants seemed typical of ankylosing spondylitis blood.

The chain recombines TRBV12-5 with TRBJ1-6; D not certain. The receptor was isolated from a male donor with ankylosing spondylitis. Sample: blood, either unsorted or a sorted T cell fraction (not recorded which). The CDR3 region is CASGLSEWISPLHF. The DNA for the CDR3 is TGTGCTAGTGGTTTGTCGGAGTGGATTTCACCCCTCCACTTT.